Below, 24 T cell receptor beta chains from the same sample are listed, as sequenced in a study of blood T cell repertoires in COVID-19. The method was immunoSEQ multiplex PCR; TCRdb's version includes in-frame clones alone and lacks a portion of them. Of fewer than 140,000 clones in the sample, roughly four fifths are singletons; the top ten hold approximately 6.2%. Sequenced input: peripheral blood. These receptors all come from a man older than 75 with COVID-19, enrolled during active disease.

CDR3 DNA sequence: TGTGCCAGCAGCCCCTGGGCGGGACAGGTCAATGAGCAGTTCTTC. It encodes CASSPWAGQVNEQFF. The rearrangement links TRBV7-3 to TRBJ2-1, with 8 nucleotides matching TRBD1. The J segment lost 6 bases and the V segment lost 5 bases, leaving 9 bases of the junction unmatched. CDR3 length: 15 residues. CDR1 is SGHTA, CDR2 FQGTGA, per germline.

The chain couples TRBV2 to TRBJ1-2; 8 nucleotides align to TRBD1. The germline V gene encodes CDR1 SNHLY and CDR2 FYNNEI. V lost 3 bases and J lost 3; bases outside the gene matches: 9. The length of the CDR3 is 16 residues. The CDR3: CASSDSEQGDHYGYTF. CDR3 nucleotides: TGTGCCAGCAGTGACTCCGAACAGGGGGATCACTATGGCTACACCTTC.

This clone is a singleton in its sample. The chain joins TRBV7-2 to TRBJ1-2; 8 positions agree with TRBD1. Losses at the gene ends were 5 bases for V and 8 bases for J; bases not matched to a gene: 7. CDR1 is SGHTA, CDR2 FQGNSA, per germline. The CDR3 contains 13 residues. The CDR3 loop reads CASSPGRGQGYTF. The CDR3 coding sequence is TGTGCCAGCAGCCCCGGCAGGGGGCAAGGCTACACCTTC.

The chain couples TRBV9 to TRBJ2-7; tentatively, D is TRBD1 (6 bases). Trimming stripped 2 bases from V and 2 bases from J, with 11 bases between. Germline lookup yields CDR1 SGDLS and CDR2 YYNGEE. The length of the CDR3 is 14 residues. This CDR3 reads CASSVGGSPYEQYF. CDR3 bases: TGTGCCAGCAGCGTTGGGGGCAGCCCCTACGAGCAGTACTTC.

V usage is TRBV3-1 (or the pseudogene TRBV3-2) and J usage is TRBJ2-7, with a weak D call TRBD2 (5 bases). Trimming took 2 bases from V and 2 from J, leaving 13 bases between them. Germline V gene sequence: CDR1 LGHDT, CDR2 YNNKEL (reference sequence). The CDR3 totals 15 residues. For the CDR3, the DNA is TGTGCCAGCAGCCAAAGCCCGAGCGGAACCTACGAGCAGTACTTC. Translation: CASSQSPSGTYEQYF.

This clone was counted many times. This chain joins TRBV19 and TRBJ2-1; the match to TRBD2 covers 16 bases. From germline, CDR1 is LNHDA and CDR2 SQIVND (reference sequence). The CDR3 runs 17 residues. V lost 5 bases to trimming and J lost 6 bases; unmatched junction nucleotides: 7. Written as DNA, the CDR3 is TGTGCCAGTAGTCCGGGACTAGCGGGAGGGCCGGGCAATGAGCAGTTCTTC. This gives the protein CASSPGLAGGPGNEQFF.

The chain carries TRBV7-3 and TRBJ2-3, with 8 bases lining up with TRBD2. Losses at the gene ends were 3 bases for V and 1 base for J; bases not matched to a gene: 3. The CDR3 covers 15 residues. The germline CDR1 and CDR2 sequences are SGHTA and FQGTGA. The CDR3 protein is CASSFPTSGTDTQYF. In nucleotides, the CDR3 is TGTGCCAGCAGCTTCCCGACTAGCGGCACAGATACGCAGTATTTT.

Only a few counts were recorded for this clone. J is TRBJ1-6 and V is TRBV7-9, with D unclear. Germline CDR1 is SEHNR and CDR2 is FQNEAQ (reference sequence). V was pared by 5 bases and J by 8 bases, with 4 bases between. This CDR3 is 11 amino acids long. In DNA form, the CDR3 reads TGTGCCAGCAGCCGGGATTCACCCCTCCACTTT. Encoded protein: CASSRDSPLHF.

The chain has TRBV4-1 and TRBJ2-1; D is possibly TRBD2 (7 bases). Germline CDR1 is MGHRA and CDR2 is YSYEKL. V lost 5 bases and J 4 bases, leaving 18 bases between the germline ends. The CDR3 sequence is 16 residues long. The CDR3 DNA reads TGCGCCAGCAGCGAAAGAGGGGGGGCGAATTACAATGAGCAGTTCTTC. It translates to CASSERGGANYNEQFF.

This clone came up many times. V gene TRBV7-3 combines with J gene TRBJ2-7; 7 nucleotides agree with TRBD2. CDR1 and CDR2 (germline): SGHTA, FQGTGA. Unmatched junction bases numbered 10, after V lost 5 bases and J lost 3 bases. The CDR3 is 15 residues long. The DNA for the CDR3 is TGTGCCAGCAGCCAAGGACTAGTGACCCGCTACGAGCAGTACTTC. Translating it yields CASSQGLVTRYEQYF.

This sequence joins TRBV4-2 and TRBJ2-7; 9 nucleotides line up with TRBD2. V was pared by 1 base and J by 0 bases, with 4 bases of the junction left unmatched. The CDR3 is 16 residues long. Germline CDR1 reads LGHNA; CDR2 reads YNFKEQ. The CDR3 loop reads CASSQVAGESSYEQYF. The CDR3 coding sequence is TGTGCCAGCAGCCAAGTAGCGGGAGAAAGCTCCTACGAGCAGTACTTC.

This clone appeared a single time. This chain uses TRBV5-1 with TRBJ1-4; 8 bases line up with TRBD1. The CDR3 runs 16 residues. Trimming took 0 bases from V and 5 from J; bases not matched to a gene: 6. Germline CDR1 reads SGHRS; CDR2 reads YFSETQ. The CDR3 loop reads CASSLAQGDRNEKLFF. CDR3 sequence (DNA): TGCGCCAGCAGCTTGGCCCAAGGGGACAGGAATGAAAAACTGTTTTTT.

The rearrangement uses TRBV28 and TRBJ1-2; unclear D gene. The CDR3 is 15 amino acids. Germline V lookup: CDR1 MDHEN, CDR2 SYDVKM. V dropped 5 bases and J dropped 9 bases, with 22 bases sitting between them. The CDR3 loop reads CASSPAGLPKVSYTF. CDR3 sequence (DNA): TGTGCCAGCAGTCCCGCCGGGTTACCCAAAGTAAGCTACACCTTC.

CDR3 sequence: CASSQDGQQETQYF. CDR3 coding DNA: TGTGCCAGCAGCCAAGATGGGCAGCAAGAGACCCAGTACTTC. V and J are TRBV4-2 and TRBJ2-5; D remains unclear. V lost 0 bases, J lost 2 bases, and 7 bases lay in between. The CDR3 is made up of 14 amino acids. Germline CDR1 reads LGHNA; CDR2 reads YNFKEQ.

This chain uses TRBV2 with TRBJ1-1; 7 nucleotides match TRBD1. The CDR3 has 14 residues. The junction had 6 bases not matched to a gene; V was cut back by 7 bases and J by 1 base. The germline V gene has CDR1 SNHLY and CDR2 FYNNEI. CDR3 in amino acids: CASNPQGSNTEAFF. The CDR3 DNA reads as TGTGCCAGCAACCCACAGGGGTCGAACACTGAAGCTTTCTTT.

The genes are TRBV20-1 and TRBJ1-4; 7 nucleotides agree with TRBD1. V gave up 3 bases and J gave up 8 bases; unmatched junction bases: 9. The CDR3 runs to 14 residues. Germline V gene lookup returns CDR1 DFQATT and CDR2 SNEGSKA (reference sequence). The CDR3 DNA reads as TGCAGTGCTAGTTTCCAAGGGGGCCCGGAAAAACTGTTTTTT. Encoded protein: CSASFQGGPEKLFF.

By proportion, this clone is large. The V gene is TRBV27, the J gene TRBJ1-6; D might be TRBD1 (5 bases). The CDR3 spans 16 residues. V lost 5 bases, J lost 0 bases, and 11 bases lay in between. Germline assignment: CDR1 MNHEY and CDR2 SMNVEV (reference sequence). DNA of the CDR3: TGTGCCAGCAGTCTCAGGGTTAGCTCCTATAATTCACCCCTCCACTTT. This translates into CASSLRVSSYNSPLHF.

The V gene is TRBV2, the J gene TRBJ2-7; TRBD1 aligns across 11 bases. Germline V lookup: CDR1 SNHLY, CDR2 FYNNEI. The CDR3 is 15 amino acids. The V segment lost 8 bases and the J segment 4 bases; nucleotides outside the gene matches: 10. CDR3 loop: CASERTGTGGYEQYF. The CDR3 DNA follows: TGTGCCAGCGAGAGGACCGGGACAGGGGGATACGAGCAGTACTTC.

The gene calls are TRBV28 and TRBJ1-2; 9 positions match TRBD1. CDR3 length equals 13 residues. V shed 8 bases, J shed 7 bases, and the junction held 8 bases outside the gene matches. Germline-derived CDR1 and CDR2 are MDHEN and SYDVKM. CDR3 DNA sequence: TGTGCCAGCCAAATCACAGGGGGCGGTGGCTACACCTTC. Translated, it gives CASQITGGGGYTF.

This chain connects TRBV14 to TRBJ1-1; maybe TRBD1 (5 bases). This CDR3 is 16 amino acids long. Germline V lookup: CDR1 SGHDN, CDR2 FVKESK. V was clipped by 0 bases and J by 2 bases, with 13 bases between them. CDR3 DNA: TGTGCCAGCAGCCAAGATTACGGCAGGGTTAACACTGAAGCTTTCTTT. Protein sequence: CASSQDYGRVNTEAFF.

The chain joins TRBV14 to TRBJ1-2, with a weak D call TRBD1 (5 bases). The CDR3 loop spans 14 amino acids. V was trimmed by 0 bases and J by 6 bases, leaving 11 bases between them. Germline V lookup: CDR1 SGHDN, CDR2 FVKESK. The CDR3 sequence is CASSQEFWGDGYTF. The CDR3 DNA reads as TGTGCCAGCAGCCAAGAGTTTTGGGGGGATGGCTACACCTTC.

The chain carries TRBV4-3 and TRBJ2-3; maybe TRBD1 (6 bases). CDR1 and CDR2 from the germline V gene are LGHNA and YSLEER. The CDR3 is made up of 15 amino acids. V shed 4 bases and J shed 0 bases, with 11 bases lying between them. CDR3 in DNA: TGCGCCAGCAGCCCTACCAGGGGTAGCACAGATACGCAGTATTTT. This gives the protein CASSPTRGSTDTQYF.

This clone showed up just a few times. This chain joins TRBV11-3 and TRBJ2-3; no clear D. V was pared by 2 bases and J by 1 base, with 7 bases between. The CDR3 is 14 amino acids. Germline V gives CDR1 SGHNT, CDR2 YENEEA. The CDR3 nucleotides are TGTGCCAGCAGCTTAAGCTCCGGCACAGATACGCAGTATTTT. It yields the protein CASSLSSGTDTQYF.

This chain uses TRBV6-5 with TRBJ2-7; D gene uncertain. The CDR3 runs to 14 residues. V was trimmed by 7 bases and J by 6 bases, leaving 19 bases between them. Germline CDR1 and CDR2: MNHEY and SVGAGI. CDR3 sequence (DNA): TGTGCCAGCACCCCCCGCGGTGGCGGAGTCGAGCAGTACTTC. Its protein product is CASTPRGGGVEQYF.